These T cell receptor beta chains were read from a single sample in a study of blood T cell repertoires in COVID-19. Assay: immunoSEQ multiplex PCR; the TCRdb copy retains only in-frame clones and omits some. Of about 480,000 clones in the sample, 88% were seen once. The sample comprised PBMCs or T cells enriched from blood (not recorded which). The receptors were sampled from a woman in her forties who had recovered from COVID-19. The CDR3 runs from the conserved cysteine through the conserved F or W. D genes are given only for firm matches. Clone size is not always given. Where it is, it says once, few, many or a class for expanded clones.

clone size | J gene | D gene | V gene | CDR3 protein | CDR3 DNA
- | TRBJ1-1 | TRBD1 | TRBV28 | CASSRTGTTEAFF | TGTGCCAGCAGCAGGACAGGGACCACTGAAGCTTTCTTT
- | TRBJ1-2 | - | TRBV5-6 | CASSLTVTGLRGYTF | TGTGCCAGCAGCTTGACAGTTACGGGGTTGCGTGGCTACACCTTC
- | TRBJ2-7 | - | TRBV6-1 | CASSAATGGPYEQYF | TGTGCCAGCAGTGCAGCGACAGGCGGCCCCTACGAGCAGTACTTC
- | TRBJ2-1 | TRBD2 | TRBV13 | CASSSGTSGDTVYNEQFF | TGTGCCAGCAGCTCCGGGACTAGCGGGGATACTGTCTACAATGAGCAGTTCTTC
- | TRBJ2-2 | - | TRBV11-2 | CASSQISDNGELFF | TGTGCCAGCAGCCAAATCAGCGATAACGGGGAGCTGTTTTTT
- | TRBJ2-7 | - | TRBV11-2 | CASSLSGYEQYF | TGTGCCAGCAGCTTATCCGGCTACGAGCAGTACTTC
- | TRBJ2-1 | TRBD2 | TRBV24-1 | CATSALAAASGTNEQFF | TGTGCCACCAGTGCCCTAGCGGCGGCTAGTGGGACCAATGAGCAGTTCTTC
- | TRBJ2-1 | TRBD2 | TRBV9 | CASSADWREINNEQFF | TGTGCCAGCAGCGCTGATTGGCGGGAGATAAACAATGAGCAGTTCTTC
- | TRBJ1-4 | TRBD1 | TRBV11-3 | CASSQGQGFTNEKLFF | TGTGCCAGCAGCCAGGGACAGGGGTTCACTAATGAAAAACTGTTTTTT
once | TRBJ2-3 | TRBD1 | TRBV15 | CATSREGTGGSDTQYF | TGTGCCACCAGCAGAGAAGGGACAGGGGGGTCAGATACGCAGTATTTT